The clone carrying this T cell receptor (beta chain) was counted between two and nine times. The germline CDR1 and CDR2 sequences are SNHLY and FYNNEI. This CDR3 contains 16 residues. V was shortened by 3 bases and J by 3 bases, with 18 bases between the two germline ends. This entry belongs to a study of blood T cells in healthy people across ages. Combining a sample-barcoded 5' primer with a J-beta primer mix, a second PCR ran for roughly 7 to 11 cycles. TCRdb called the 5' RACE reads again in MiXCR, with one record for every CDR3 protein. The sample holds about 1.1 million distinct CDR3 sequences, more than 30% seen once.

This sequence joins TRBV2 and TRBJ2-7; D is undetermined. The sample consisted of blood. The receptor was derived from a man aged 18 to 29 in good health. The DNA of the CDR3 is TGTGCCAGCAGTGATAAGGGTTTCCAACAAAACTACGAGCAGTACTTC. Its translation is CASSDKGFQQNYEQYF.